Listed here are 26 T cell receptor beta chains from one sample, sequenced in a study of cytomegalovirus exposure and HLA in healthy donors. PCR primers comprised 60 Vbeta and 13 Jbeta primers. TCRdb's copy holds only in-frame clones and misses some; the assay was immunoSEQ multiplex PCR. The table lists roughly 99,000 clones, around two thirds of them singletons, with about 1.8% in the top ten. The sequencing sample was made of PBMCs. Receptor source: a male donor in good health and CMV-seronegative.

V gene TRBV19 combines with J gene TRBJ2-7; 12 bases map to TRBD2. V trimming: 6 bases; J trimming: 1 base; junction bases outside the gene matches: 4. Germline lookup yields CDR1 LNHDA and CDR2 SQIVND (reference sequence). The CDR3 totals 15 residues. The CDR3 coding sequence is TGTGCCAGTAGGCGGACTAGCGGGGAATCCTACGAGCAGTACTTC. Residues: CASRRTSGESYEQYF.

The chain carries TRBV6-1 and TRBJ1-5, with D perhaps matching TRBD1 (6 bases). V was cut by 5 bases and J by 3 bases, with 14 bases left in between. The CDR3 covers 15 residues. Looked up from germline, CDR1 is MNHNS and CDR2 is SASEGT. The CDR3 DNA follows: TGTGCCAGCAGTAAGGACAGATACCTCAATCAGCCCCAGCATTTT. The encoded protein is CASSKDRYLNQPQHF.

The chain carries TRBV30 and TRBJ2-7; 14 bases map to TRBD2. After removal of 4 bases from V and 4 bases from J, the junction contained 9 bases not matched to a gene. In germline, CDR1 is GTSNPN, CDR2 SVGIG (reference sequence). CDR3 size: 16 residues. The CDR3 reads CAWNLPGLAGVYEQYF. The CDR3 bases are TGTGCCTGGAACCTACCGGGACTAGCGGGAGTTTACGAGCAGTACTTC.

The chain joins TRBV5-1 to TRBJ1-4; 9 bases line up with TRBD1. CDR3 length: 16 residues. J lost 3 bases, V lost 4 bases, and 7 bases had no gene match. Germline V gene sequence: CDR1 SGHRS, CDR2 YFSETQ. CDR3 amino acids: CASSPRRQGANEKLFF. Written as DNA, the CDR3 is TGCGCCAGCAGCCCTAGGAGACAGGGGGCTAATGAAAAACTGTTTTTT. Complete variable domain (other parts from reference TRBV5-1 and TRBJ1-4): KAGVTQTPRYLIKTRGQQVTLSCSPISGHRSVSWYQQTPGQGLQFLFEYFSETQRNKGNFPGRFSGRQFSNSRSEMNVSTLELGDSALYLCASSPRRQGANEKLFFGSGTQLSVL.

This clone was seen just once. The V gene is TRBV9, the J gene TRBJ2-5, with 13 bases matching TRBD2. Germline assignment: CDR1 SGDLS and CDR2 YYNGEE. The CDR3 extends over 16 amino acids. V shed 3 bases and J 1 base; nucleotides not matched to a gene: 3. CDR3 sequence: CASSARTSGGQETQYF. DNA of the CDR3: TGTGCCAGCAGCGCCCGGACTAGCGGGGGCCAAGAGACCCAGTACTTC.

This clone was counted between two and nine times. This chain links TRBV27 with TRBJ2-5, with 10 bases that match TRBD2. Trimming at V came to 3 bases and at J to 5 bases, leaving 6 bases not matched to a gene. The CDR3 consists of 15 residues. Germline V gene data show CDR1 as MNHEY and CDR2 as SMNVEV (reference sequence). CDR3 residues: CASSFRLAGVETQYF. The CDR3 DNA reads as TGTGCCAGCAGTTTTCGGCTAGCGGGAGTGGAGACCCAGTACTTC.

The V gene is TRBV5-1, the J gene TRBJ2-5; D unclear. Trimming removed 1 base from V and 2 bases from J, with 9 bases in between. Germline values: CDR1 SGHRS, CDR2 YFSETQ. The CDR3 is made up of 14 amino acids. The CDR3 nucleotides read TGCGCCAGCAGCTTGTACCGACAACAAGAGACCCAGTACTTC. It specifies CASSLYRQQETQYF.

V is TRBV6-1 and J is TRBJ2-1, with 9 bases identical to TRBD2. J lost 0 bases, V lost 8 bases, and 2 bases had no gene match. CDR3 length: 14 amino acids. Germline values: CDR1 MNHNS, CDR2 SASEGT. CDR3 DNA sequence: TGTGCCAGCGTTAGCGGGAGCTCCTACAATGAGCAGTTCTTC. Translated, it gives CASVSGSSYNEQFF.

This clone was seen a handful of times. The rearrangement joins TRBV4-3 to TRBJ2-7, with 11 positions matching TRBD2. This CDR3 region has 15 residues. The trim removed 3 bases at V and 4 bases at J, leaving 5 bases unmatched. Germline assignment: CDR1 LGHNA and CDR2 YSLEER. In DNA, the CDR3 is TGCGCCAGCAGCCAGCGGGCTAGCGGGAGGTACGAGCAGTACTTC. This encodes CASSQRASGRYEQYF.

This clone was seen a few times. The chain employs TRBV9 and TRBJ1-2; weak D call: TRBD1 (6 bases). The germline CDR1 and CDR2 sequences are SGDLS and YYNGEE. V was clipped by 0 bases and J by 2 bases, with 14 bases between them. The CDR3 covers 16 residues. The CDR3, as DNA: TGTGCCAGCAGCGTAGATATGCGGGGGCGCAACTATGGCTACACCTTC. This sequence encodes CASSVDMRGRNYGYTF.

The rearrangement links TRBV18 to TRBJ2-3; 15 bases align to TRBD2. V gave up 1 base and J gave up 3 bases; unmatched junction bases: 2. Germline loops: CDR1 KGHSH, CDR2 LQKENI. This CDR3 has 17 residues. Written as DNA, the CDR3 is TGTGCCAGCTCACCACGGACTAGCGGGAGGGAAACAGATACGCAGTATTTT. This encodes CASSPRTSGRETDTQYF.

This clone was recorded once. The CDR3 region has the DNA TGTGCCAGTCGACAGGGACGCAACTATGGCTACACCTTC. This codes for CASRQGRNYGYTF. V and J are TRBV6-5 and TRBJ1-2, with 7 nucleotides matching TRBD1. CDR1 and CDR2 from the germline V gene are MNHEY and SVGAGI. This CDR3 has 13 amino acids. The junction had 6 bases not matched to a gene; V was cut back by 9 bases and J by 2 bases.

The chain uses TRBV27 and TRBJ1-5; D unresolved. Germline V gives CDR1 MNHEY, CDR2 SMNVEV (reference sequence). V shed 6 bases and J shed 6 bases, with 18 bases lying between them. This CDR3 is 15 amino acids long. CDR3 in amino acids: CASSINGLISQPQHF. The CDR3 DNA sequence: TGTGCCAGCAGCATAAATGGACTTATCTCTCAGCCCCAGCATTTT.

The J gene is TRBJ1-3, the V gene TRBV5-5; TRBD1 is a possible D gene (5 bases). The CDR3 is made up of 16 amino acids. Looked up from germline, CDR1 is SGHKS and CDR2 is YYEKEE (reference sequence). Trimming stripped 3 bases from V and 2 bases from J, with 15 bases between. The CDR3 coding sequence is TGTGCCAGCAGCTCATCAGGGTTCGGGCCTGGAAACACCATATATTTT. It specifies CASSSSGFGPGNTIYF. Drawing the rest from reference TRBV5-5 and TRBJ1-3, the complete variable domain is DAGVTQSPTHLIKTRGQQVTLRCSPISGHKSVSWYQQVLGQGPQFIFQYYEKEERGRGNFPDRFSARQFPNYSSELNVNALLLGDSALYLCASSSSGFGPGNTIYFGEGSWLTVV.

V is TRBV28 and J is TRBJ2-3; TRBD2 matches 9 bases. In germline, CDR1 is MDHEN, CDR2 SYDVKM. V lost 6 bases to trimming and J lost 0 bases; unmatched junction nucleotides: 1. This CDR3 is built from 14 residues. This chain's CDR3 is CASRTSGSTDTQYF. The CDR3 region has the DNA TGTGCCAGCAGAACTAGCGGGAGCACAGATACGCAGTATTTT.

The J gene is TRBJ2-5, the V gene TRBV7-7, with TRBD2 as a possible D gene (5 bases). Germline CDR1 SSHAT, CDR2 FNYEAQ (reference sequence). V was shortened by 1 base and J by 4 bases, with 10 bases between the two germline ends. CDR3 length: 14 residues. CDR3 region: CASSLGLGGETQYF. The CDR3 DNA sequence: TGTGCCAGCAGCTTAGGTTTAGGAGGAGAGACCCAGTACTTC.

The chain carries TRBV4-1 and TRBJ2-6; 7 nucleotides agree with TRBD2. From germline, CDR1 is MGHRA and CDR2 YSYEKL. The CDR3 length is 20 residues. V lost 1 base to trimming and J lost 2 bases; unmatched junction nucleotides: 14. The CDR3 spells CASSQVGRGRGSTGANVLTF. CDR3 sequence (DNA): TGCGCCAGCAGCCAAGTGGGGAGGGGCCGAGGGTCCACTGGGGCCAACGTCCTGACTTTC.

The DNA for the CDR3 is TGTGCCAGCAGCTTATCGACTAGCGGGAGTCATGAGCAGTTCTTC. As protein: CASSLSTSGSHEQFF. The chain has TRBV11-3 and TRBJ2-1; 12 positions agree with TRBD2. The germline V gene has CDR1 SGHNT and CDR2 YENEEA. The J segment lost 8 bases and the V segment lost 2 bases, leaving 4 bases of the junction unmatched. The CDR3 runs to 15 residues.

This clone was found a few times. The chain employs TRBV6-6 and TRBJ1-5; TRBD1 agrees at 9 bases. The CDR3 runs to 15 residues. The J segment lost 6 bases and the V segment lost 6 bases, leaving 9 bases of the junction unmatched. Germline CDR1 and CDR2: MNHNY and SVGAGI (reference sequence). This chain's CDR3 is CASRWGTGSSQPQHF. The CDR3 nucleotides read TGTGCCAGCAGGTGGGGGACAGGGTCAAGTCAGCCCCAGCATTTT.

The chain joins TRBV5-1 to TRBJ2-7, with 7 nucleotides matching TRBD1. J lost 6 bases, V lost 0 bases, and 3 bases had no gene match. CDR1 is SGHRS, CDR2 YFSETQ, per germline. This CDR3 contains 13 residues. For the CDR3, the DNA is TGCGCCAGCAGCTTGGGACAGGGCGTCGAGCAGTACTTC. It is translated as CASSLGQGVEQYF.

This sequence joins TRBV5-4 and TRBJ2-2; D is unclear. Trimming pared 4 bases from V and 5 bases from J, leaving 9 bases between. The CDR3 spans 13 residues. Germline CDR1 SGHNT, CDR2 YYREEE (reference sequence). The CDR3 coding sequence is TGTGCCAGCAGCGTTCTCCGGACCGGGGAGCTGTTTTTT. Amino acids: CASSVLRTGELFF.

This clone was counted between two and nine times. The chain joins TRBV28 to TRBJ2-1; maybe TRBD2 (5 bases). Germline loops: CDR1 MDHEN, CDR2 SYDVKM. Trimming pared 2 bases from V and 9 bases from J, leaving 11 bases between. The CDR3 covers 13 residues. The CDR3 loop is CASSLPTRSEQFF. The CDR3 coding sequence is TGTGCCAGCAGTTTACCTACTAGGAGTGAGCAGTTCTTC. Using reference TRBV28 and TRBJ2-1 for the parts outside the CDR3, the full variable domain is DVKVTQSSRYLVKRTGEKVFLECVQDMDHENMFWYRQDPGLGLRLIYFSYDVKMKEKGDIPEGYSVSREKKERFSLILESASTNQTSMYLCASSLPTRSEQFFGPGTRLTVL.

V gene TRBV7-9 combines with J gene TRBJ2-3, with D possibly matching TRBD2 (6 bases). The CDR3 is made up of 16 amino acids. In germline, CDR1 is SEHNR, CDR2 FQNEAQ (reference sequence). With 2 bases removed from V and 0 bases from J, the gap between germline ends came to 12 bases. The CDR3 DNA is TGTGCCAGCAGCTTAATCCTAGCGACTAGCACAGATACGCAGTATTTT. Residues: CASSLILATSTDTQYF. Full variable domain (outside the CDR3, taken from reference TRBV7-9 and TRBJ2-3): DTGVSQNPRHKITKRGQNVTFRCDPISEHNRLYWYRQTLGQGPEFLTYFQNEAQLEKSRLLSDRFSAERPKGSFSTLEIQRTEQGDSAMYLCASSLILATSTDTQYFGPGTRLTVL.

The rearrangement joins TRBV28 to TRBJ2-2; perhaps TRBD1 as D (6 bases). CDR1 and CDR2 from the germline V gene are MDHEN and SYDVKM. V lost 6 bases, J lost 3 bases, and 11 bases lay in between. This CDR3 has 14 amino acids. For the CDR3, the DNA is TGTGCCAGCAGCCTCGGACAGTACACCGGGGAGCTGTTTTTT. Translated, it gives CASSLGQYTGELFF. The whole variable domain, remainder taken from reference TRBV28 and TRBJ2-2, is DVKVTQSSRYLVKRTGEKVFLECVQDMDHENMFWYRQDPGLGLRLIYFSYDVKMKEKGDIPEGYSVSREKKERFSLILESASTNQTSMYLCASSLGQYTGELFFGEGSRLTVL.

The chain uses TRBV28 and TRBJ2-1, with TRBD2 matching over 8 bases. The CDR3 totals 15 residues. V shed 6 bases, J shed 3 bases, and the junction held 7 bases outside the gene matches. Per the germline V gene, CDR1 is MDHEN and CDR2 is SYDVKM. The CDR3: CASSPTSGVYNEQFF. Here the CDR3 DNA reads TGTGCCAGCAGCCCAACTAGCGGAGTCTACAATGAGCAGTTCTTC.

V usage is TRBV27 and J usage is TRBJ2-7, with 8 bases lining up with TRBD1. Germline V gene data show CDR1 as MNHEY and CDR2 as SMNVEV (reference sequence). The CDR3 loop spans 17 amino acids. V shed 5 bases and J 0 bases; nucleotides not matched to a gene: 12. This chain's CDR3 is CASSPWTGNAYSYEQYF. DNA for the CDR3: TGTGCCAGCAGTCCATGGACAGGGAACGCGTACTCCTACGAGCAGTACTTC.